A selection of T cell receptor beta chains follows, all from one sample in a study of CD4 T cell repertoires in COVID-19. These receptors have no identified antigens. The assay was immunoSEQ multiplex PCR, and TCRdb's table has in-frame clones only and misses some. The table has 350 to 450 clones, about 8.5% seen once. The material sequenced was central memory CD4+ T cells, cultured in vitro, taken after recovery from COVID-19. Receptors originate from a human donor who had COVID-19. Both conserved end residues are part of each CDR3. The D gene is left open where the match is weak. The size of a clone is reported for some rows only, either as once, few or many, or as a class for expanded clones.

j_call	clone_size	v_call	d_call	cdr3_aa	cdr3_nt
TRBJ1-1	large	TRBV18	.	CASSPGDTEEAFF	TGTGCCAGCTCACCAGGGGACACCGAGGAAGCTTTCTTT
TRBJ1-4	large	TRBV3-1/TRBV3-2	.	CASSQAAGSITNEKLFF	TGTGCCAGCAGCCAAGCGGCAGGGAGTATAACTAATGAAAAACTGTTTTTT
TRBJ1-3	large	TRBV19	.	CASSIGGRRSGNTIYF	TGTGCCAGTAGTATTGGCGGCAGAAGGTCTGGAAACACCATATATTTT
TRBJ1-6	medium-sized	TRBV5-1	.	CASSLGAGNSPLHF	TGCGCCAGCAGCTTGGGAGCAGGGAATTCACCCCTCCACTTT
TRBJ2-5	large	TRBV27	TRBD2	CASSGRGHLTQYF	TGTGCCAGCAGTGGGAGGGGTCATTTGACCCAGTACTTC
TRBJ1-3	.	TRBV19	TRBD1	CASSITDRENTIYF	TGTGCCAGTAGTATAACGGACAGGGAAAACACCATATATTTT
TRBJ1-1	medium-sized	TRBV18	.	CASSLSGNTEAFF	TGTGCCAGCTCCCTTTCTGGGAACACTGAAGCTTTCTTT
TRBJ1-1	medium-sized	TRBV6-5	.	CASSYRGQLEAFF	TGTGCCAGCAGTTACCGCGGACAGCTTGAAGCTTTCTTT
TRBJ1-6	large	TRBV3-1/TRBV3-2	.	CASSQEAISPLHF	TGTGCCAGCAGCCAAGAGGCAATTTCACCCCTCCACTTT
TRBJ2-2	large	TRBV3-1/TRBV3-2	.	CASSQAGELFF	TGTGCCAGCAGCCAAGCCGGGGAGCTGTTTTTT
TRBJ2-2	large	TRBV6-1	.	CASSERGPTNTGELFF	TGTGCCAGCAGTGAAAGGGGACCGACGAACACCGGGGAGCTGTTTTTT
TRBJ1-2	large	TRBV6-2/TRBV6-3	.	CASSYRGAGVYGYTF	TGTGCCAGCAGTTACCGCGGGGCAGGGGTCTATGGCTACACCTTC
TRBJ1-4	medium-sized	TRBV3-1/TRBV3-2	.	CASSPGGAANEKLFF	TGTGCCAGCAGCCCGGGGGGGGCGGCTAATGAAAAACTGTTTTTT
TRBJ1-2	large	TRBV30	TRBD1	CAWSVRQGALRGYTF	TGTGCCTGGAGTGTACGGCAGGGGGCTCTCCGTGGCTACACCTTC
TRBJ2-2	.	TRBV5-5	TRBD2	CARRWGLAGGAPGELFF	TGCGCCCGCCGCTGGGGCCTCGCGGGGGGGGCGCCCGGGGAGCTGTTTTTT
TRBJ1-2	large	TRBV15	TRBD1	CATSRTGGALGYTF	TGTGCCACCAGCAGGACAGGGGGGGCTTTAGGCTACACCTTC
TRBJ1-6	large	TRBV18	.	CASSPRKAGSSYNSPLHF	TGTGCCAGCTCACCACGCAAAGCGGGGAGCTCCTATAATTCACCCCTCCACTTT
TRBJ1-6	large	TRBV2	.	CASSTRKGTGSPLHF	TGTGCCAGCAGTACCCGCAAGGGGACGGGGTCACCCCTCCACTTT
TRBJ1-4	large	TRBV4-3	.	CASSTALANEKLFF	TGCGCCAGCAGCACCGCGTTGGCTAATGAAAAACTGTTTTTT
TRBJ2-1	large	TRBV23-1	.	CASSRRQTNEQFF	TGCGCCAGCAGTCGTCGACAGACAAATGAGCAGTTCTTC
TRBJ1-6	large	TRBV9	.	CASSVGPNNSPLHF	TGTGCCAGCAGCGTAGGGCCAAATAATTCACCCCTCCACTTT
TRBJ2-7	few	TRBV4-2	.	CASSQGAGGAYEQYF	TGTGCCAGCAGCCAAGGGGCAGGGGGGGCCTACGAGCAGTACTTC
TRBJ1-1	few	TRBV18	.	CASSPGSSGRHTEAFF	TGTGCCAGCTCACCCGGTAGTTCTGGAAGGCACACTGAAGCTTTCTTT
TRBJ1-5	large	TRBV6-1	.	CASSESLSRGGNQPQHF	TGTGCCAGCAGTGAATCATTAAGCAGGGGAGGGAATCAGCCCCAGCATTTT
TRBJ2-7	large	TRBV6-6	TRBD1	CAAQERQGSFEQYF	TGTGCCGCTCAAGAGAGACAGGGGAGCTTCGAGCAGTACTTC
TRBJ1-1	large	TRBV3-1/TRBV3-2	.	CASSLGQSNTEAFF	TGTGCCAGCAGCCTCGGACAGAGTAACACTGAAGCTTTCTTT
TRBJ2-2	few	TRBV5-1	TRBD2	CASSFGTSGGARTGELFF	TGCGCCAGCAGCTTCGGGACTAGCGGGGGGGCTCGAACCGGGGAGCTGTTTTTT
TRBJ2-3	large	TRBV5-1	.	CASSPRPGVLGLTSDTQYF	TGCGCCAGCAGCCCCCGTCCCGGGGTGTTGGGCCTAACCTCAGATACGCAGTATTTT
TRBJ2-2	few	TRBV13	TRBD2	CASSYSGRVTGELFF	TGTGCCAGCAGCTATAGCGGGAGAGTCACCGGGGAGCTGTTTTTT
TRBJ2-1	large	TRBV3-1/TRBV3-2	.	CASSQAGLLFF	TGTGCCAGCAGCCAGGCGGGACTGCTTTTCTTC
TRBJ1-2	few	TRBV7-9	TRBD1	CASSQQGGYGYTF	TGTGCCAGCAGCCAGCAGGGGGGCTATGGCTACACCTTC
TRBJ2-7	large	TRBV3-1/TRBV3-2	.	CASSMASYEQYF	TGTGCCAGCAGCATGGCCTCCTACGAGCAGTACTTC
TRBJ2-2	medium-sized	TRBV14	.	CASSQLRGVGELFF	TGTGCCAGCAGCCAATTACGCGGAGTAGGGGAGCTGTTTTTT
TRBJ1-1	large	TRBV6-5	.	CASSFRMGAFEAFF	TGTGCCAGCAGTTTCCGGATGGGGGCCTTCGAAGCTTTCTTT
TRBJ1-5	medium-sized	TRBV3-1/TRBV3-2	.	CASSPMGRNQPQHF	TGTGCCAGCAGCCCGATGGGACGCAATCAGCCCCAGCATTTT
TRBJ2-2	large	TRBV12-5	.	CASAPHNSGELFF	TGTGCTAGTGCCCCCCATAATAGCGGGGAGCTGTTTTTT
TRBJ2-7	few	TRBV6-6	.	CASSYRGSYEQYF	TGTGCCAGCAGTTACAGGGGAAGCTACGAGCAGTACTTC
TRBJ1-2	large	TRBV30	.	CAWSAIGYTF	TGTGCCTGGAGTGCAATTGGCTACACCTTC
TRBJ1-2	large	TRBV6-5	.	CASTEPRSLYGYTF	TGTGCCAGCACCGAACCCCGGAGCCTCTATGGCTACACCTTC
TRBJ2-2	medium-sized	TRBV10-3	.	CAIRDGRHTGELFF	TGTGCCATCAGAGACGGGCGCCACACCGGGGAGCTGTTTTTT
TRBJ1-2	medium-sized	TRBV6-5	TRBD1	CASSYSTGAIGGYTF	TGTGCCAGCAGTTACTCGACAGGGGCTATTGGAGGCTACACCTTC
TRBJ1-4	large	TRBV5-1	.	CASSLSTGIEKLFF	TGCGCCAGCAGCTTAAGTACAGGGATCGAAAAACTGTTTTTT
TRBJ2-2	medium-sized	TRBV3-1/TRBV3-2	.	CARHSTGKNTGELFF	TGTGCCCGACATTCGACAGGCAAGAACACCGGGGAGCTGTTTTTT
TRBJ2-5	large	TRBV9	TRBD2	CASSPRGPSGGETQYF	TGTGCCAGCAGCCCGAGGGGCCCTAGCGGGGGGGAGACCCAGTACTTC
TRBJ2-7	large	TRBV5-1	.	CASSVGSTYEQYF	TGCGCCAGCAGCGTAGGGTCAACCTACGAGCAGTACTTC
TRBJ2-1	medium-sized	TRBV25-1	TRBD1	CASSPDRGLGIEFF	TGTGCCAGCAGTCCCGACAGGGGGCTTGGGATTGAGTTCTTC
TRBJ1-2	medium-sized	TRBV10-3	TRBD1	CAISKTGDGYTF	TGTGCCATCAGTAAAACAGGGGATGGCTACACCTTC
TRBJ1-2	large	TRBV3-1/TRBV3-2	.	CASSQTFGYTF	TGTGCCAGCAGCCAGACCTTTGGCTACACCTTC
TRBJ2-1	large	TRBV18	.	CASSQLASPNEQFF	TGTGCCAGCTCACAGTTGGCAAGTCCCAATGAGCAGTTCTTC
TRBJ1-2	large	TRBV19	.	CASISRGLGYTF	TGTGCCAGTATCTCCCGAGGACTGGGCTACACCTTC
TRBJ1-1	medium-sized	TRBV3-1/TRBV3-2	TRBD1	CASSVGQGRTEAFF	TGTGCCAGCAGCGTTGGACAGGGTCGCACTGAAGCTTTCTTT
TRBJ1-4	large	TRBV19	TRBD1	CASRTGARVEKLFF	TGTGCCAGTAGAACAGGGGCAAGGGTCGAAAAACTGTTTTTT
TRBJ2-5	few	TRBV3-1/TRBV3-2	TRBD2	CASSPGTSGVWRQETQYF	TGTGCCAGCAGCCCGGGGACTAGCGGGGTCTGGCGCCAAGAGACCCAGTACTTC
TRBJ1-3	medium-sized	TRBV5-1	.	CASSPPDSSGNTIYF	TGCGCCAGCAGCCCCCCGGACAGCTCTGGAAACACCATATATTTT